The entry below gives a single T cell receptor (beta chain) sequence along with its context. Its antigen is not identified. CDR3 size: 14 residues. Germline V lookup: CDR1 MNHEY, CDR2 SVGAGI. V gave up 3 bases and J gave up 3 bases; unmatched junction bases: 4. Treatment specified: oral pan-JAK inhibitor, 5-10 mg twice daily. Researchers took lesional scalp punch biopsies and peripheral blood from people who were alopecia areata patients. PBMCs were stained for CD3, CD4 and CD8, and CD4+ and CD8+ T cells were sorted. This sample is drawn from a study of CD8+ T cells in alopecia areata. Study-wide points: Alphabeta T cells residing in normal skin are also sequenced in scalp samples. While patients received tofacitinib, many expanded lesional clones remained present in scalp and blood.

Following extraction, RNA underwent reverse transcription to cDNA, which served as the sequencing template. The method was immunoSEQ multiplex PCR; TCRdb's version includes in-frame clones alone and lacks a portion of them. In the table there are some 170,000 clones, around 58% of which are singletons. This material consisted of CD4+ T cells sorted from blood, taken between weeks 55 and 65, from a patient treated with tofacitinib. V and J are TRBV6-5 and TRBJ2-7; the match to TRBD2 covers 8 bases. The sequence was obtained from a human donor with alopecia areata. In DNA, the CDR3 is TGTGCCAGCAGTTATGGGACTAGACACTACGAGCAGTACTTC. Amino acid sequence: CASSYGTRHYEQYF.